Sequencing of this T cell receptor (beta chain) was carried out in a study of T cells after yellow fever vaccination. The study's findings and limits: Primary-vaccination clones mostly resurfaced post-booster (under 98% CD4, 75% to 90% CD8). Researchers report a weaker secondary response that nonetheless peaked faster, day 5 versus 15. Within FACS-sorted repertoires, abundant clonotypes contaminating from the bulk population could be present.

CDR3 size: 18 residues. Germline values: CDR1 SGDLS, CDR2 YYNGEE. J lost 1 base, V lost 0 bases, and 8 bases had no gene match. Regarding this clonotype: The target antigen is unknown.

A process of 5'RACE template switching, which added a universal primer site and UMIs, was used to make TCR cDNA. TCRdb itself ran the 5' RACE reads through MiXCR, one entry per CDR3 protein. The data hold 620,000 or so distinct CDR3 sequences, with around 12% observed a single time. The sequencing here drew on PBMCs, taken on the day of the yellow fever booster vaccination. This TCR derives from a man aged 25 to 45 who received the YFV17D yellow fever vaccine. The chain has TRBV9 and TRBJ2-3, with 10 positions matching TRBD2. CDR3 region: CASSVDKRGGLGTDTQYF. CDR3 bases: TGTGCCAGCAGCGTAGACAAGCGGGGGGGGCTCGGCACAGATACGCAGTATTTT.